Listed here are 17 T cell receptor beta chains from one sample, sequenced in a study of CD8 T cells in ankylosing spondylitis. Overall study findings and caveats: Ankylosing spondylitis blood seemed to carry a telltale TCR beta motif made of fewer than 10 highly homologous variants.

No antigen is known for these receptors. TCRdb itself ran the 5' RACE reads through MiXCR, one entry per CDR3 protein. Found here are about 90,000 distinct CDR3 sequences, approximately 9.6% of them singletons; the top ten hold 30% to 35%. Source material: blood, either unsorted or a sorted T cell fraction (not recorded which). The source of these receptors is a male donor with ankylosing spondylitis.

This chain connects TRBV11-1 to TRBJ2-7; tentatively, D is TRBD1 or TRBD2 (5 bases each). The V gene's germline CDR1 is SGHAT and CDR2 FQDESV (reference sequence). V was cut by 4 bases and J by 3 bases, with 25 bases left in between. The CDR3 loop spans 18 amino acids. The CDR3 bases are TGTGCCAGCAGCTCAACCTCCGGGGCCCCTCGGGCCTACTACGAGCAGTACGTC. This gives the protein CASSSTSGAPRAYYEQYV.

This CDR3 is CAWEGGGNTIYF. The CDR3 nucleotides read TGTGCCTGGGAGGGCGGTGGAAACACCATATATTTT. The rearrangement links TRBV12-3 or TRBV12-4 to TRBJ1-3; no clear D gene. V dropped 11 bases and J dropped 3 bases, with 11 bases sitting between them. This CDR3 contains 12 residues.

This clonotype was counted a few times. This sequence joins TRBV29-1 and TRBJ2-2; 10 positions match TRBD1. V dropped 6 bases and J dropped 4; count of bases not matched to a gene: 5. The CDR3 runs to 14 residues. Looked up from germline, CDR1 is SQVTM and CDR2 is ANQGSEA. The CDR3 nucleotides are TGCAGCGTGACAGGGGGCGTCGGCACCGGGGAGCTGTTTTTT. This translates into CSVTGGVGTGELFF.

This clonotype was seen a handful of times. This sequence joins TRBV5-6 and TRBJ2-2, with D perhaps TRBD1 (6 bases). This CDR3 has 15 amino acids. The V gene lost 1 base and the J gene lost 5 bases, with 12 bases spanning the gap. Per the germline V gene, CDR1 is SGHDT and CDR2 is YYEEEE. The CDR3 DNA reads as TGTGCCAGCAGCTTGTCACAGGGTTTGACCGGGGAGCTGTTTTTT. As protein: CASSLSQGLTGELFF.

This clonotype came up many times. The chain links TRBV9 to TRBJ1-1, with 8 bases aligning to TRBD1. CDR3 length: 15 amino acids. V lost 3 bases, J lost 5 bases, and 9 bases stayed unmatched. Germline CDR1 SGDLS, CDR2 YYNGEE. The CDR3 protein is CASSASGGAETEAFF. The CDR3 bases are TGTGCCAGCAGCGCGTCAGGGGGCGCGGAGACTGAAGCTTTCTTT.

This chain links TRBV29-1 with TRBJ1-1; a weak D match, TRBD1 (5 bases). This CDR3 has 14 residues. Germline values: CDR1 SQVTM, CDR2 ANQGSEA. Trimming cost V 2 bases and J 4 bases, with 14 bases left between them. The CDR3 loop is CSVEKGTGGTEAFF. In nucleotides, the CDR3 is TGCAGCGTTGAAAAGGGGACGGGAGGCACTGAAGCTTTCTTT.

This clonotype was observed a handful of times. The V gene is TRBV30, the J gene TRBJ2-1, with 11 bases lining up with TRBD2. The CDR3 contains 17 residues. The trim removed 0 bases at V and 7 bases at J, leaving 11 bases unmatched. Germline values: CDR1 GTSNPN, CDR2 SVGIG (reference sequence). CDR3 amino acids: CAWSVLSSGREGNEQFF. For the CDR3, the DNA is TGTGCCTGGAGTGTCCTCAGTAGCGGGAGGGAGGGTAATGAGCAGTTCTTC.

This clonotype was detected only a few times. The rearrangement links TRBV28 to TRBJ2-3, with D uncertain. This CDR3 has 14 amino acids. Germline CDR1 MDHEN, CDR2 SYDVKM. V lost 7 bases and J lost 3, with 14 bases in between. The CDR3: CASTPHGLTDTQYF. The DNA of the CDR3 is TGTGCCAGCACCCCCCACGGGTTGACAGATACGCAGTATTTT.

V gene TRBV20-1 combines with J gene TRBJ1-5; D may be TRBD1 (5 bases). CDR1 is DFQATT, CDR2 SNEGSKA, per germline (reference sequence). The CDR3 runs to 17 residues. V was cut by 1 base and J by 0 bases, with 16 bases left in between. In DNA, the CDR3 is TGCAGTGCTAGAGGAGGGGTACGGCTTAATAGCAATCAGCCCCAGCATTTT. It is translated as CSARGGVRLNSNQPQHF.

This clonotype has just a few counts. The chain carries TRBV14 and TRBJ2-3; no firm D call. This CDR3 is 15 amino acids long. Per the germline V gene, CDR1 is SGHDN and CDR2 is FVKESK. Trimming removed 4 bases at V and 0 bases at J, with 11 bases between. CDR3 loop: CASSPLATSTDTQYF. The CDR3 coding sequence is TGTGCCAGCAGCCCGCTGGCTACTAGCACAGATACGCAGTATTTT.

This clonotype was seen ten or more times. The chain employs TRBV10-3 and TRBJ2-7; possibly TRBD2 for D (5 bases). Germline assignment: CDR1 ENHRY and CDR2 SYGVKD. This CDR3 has 15 residues. V was clipped by 2 bases and J by 6 bases, with 17 bases between them. CDR3 DNA sequence: TGTGCCATCAGTGAGGACTCCCGACCAAGCGGCGAGCAGTACTTC. Protein product: CAISEDSRPSGEQYF.

V usage is TRBV30 and J usage is TRBJ2-1; 11 bases fit TRBD2. CDR3 length: 16 residues. In germline, CDR1 is GTSNPN, CDR2 SVGIG (reference sequence). Unmatched junction bases numbered 6, after V lost 3 bases and J lost 2 bases. DNA for the CDR3: TGTGCCTGGAGCGTAAAGACTAGCGGGGCCTACAATGAGCAGTTCTTC. Amino acids: CAWSVKTSGAYNEQFF.

This clonotype was counted many times. The chain links TRBV7-9 to TRBJ2-7; tentative D call: TRBD1 (5 bases). The germline CDR1 and CDR2 sequences are SEHNR and FQNEAQ (reference sequence). The CDR3 spans 15 residues. Trimming shortened V by 4 bases and J by 5 bases, and 18 bases separated the two germline ends. Here the CDR3 reads CASSSPRQGGHEQYF. CDR3 coding DNA: TGTGCCAGCAGCTCTCCCCGGCAGGGCGGCCACGAGCAGTACTTC.

This chain connects TRBV14 to TRBJ1-6; TRBD1 might be the D (6 bases). Germline assignment: CDR1 SGHDN and CDR2 FVKESK. There are 13 residues in the CDR3. V shed 7 bases and J shed 9 bases, with 13 bases lying between them. The CDR3 protein is CASKEGGRSPLHF. The CDR3 bases are TGTGCCAGCAAAGAAGGGGGACGTTCACCCCTCCACTTT.

For this clonotype: A much larger clone sits a single nucleotide away, making a read error possible. V and J are TRBV12-3 or TRBV12-4 and TRBJ1-1; D uncertain. The CDR3 has 12 residues. CDR3 sequence: CASRTLAMEALF. The CDR3 region has the DNA TGTGCCAGCAGGACCCTCGCCATGGAAGCTCTCTTT.

The V gene is TRBV11-2, the J gene TRBJ2-1; possible D gene TRBD1, 6 bases. V dropped 5 bases and J dropped 6 bases, with 14 bases sitting between them. Germline V lookup: CDR1 SGHAT, CDR2 FQNNGV. This CDR3 has 14 residues. CDR3 residues: CASSHLVGGNEQFF. CDR3 in DNA: TGTGCCAGCAGCCACCTGGTAGGGGGCAATGAGCAGTTCTTC. Based on the CDR3 plus reference TRBV11-2 and TRBJ2-1, the full variable domain is EAGVAQSPRYKIIEKRQSVAFWCNPISGHATLYWYQQILGQGPKLLIQFQNNGVVDDSQLPKDRFSAERLKGVDSTLKIQPAKLEDSAVYLCASSHLVGGNEQFFGPGTRLTVL.

The chain links TRBV4-1 to TRBJ2-7; possibly TRBD1 for D (5 bases). Germline loops: CDR1 MGHRA, CDR2 YSYEKL. The CDR3 is made up of 16 amino acids. Trimming cost V 1 base and J 6 bases, with 19 bases left between them. The CDR3 loop reads CASSQGLSIGVGEQYV. CDR3 coding DNA: TGCGCCAGCAGCCAAGGGTTAAGTATAGGGGTAGGCGAGCAGTACGTC.